This entry lists 25 T cell receptor beta chains sequenced from one sample in a study of response to subunit inactivated influenza vaccine (dated 2018 in TCRdb). Library preparation was by RT-PCR. Reads for this sample came from an Illumina HiSeq 2500. TCRdb handled the public reads itself, with Q25 trimming in fastp and clone calling in MiXCR, and kept productive beta chains. Rows are unified per CDR3 protein, each entry keeping the most common DNA and genes. The sample has about 800,000 distinct CDR3 sequences on record, roughly 20% of them singletons. Of the sample, around 9.6% is held by the ten largest clones. Specimen: PBMCs from blood, collected around 5 days after vaccination. The receptor source for this set is a man aged 50 to 60 who received an inactivated influenza vaccine. Donor details come from another sample of the same person, matched by shared clones.

This clonotype was observed many times. The chain uses TRBV29-1 and TRBJ2-1, with 8 bases identical to TRBD2. CDR3 length: 17 amino acids. The germline V gene encodes CDR1 SQVTM and CDR2 ANQGSEA. V lost 7 bases, J lost 5 bases, and 19 bases stayed unmatched. CDR3 protein: CSALRNRLARDNNEQFF. The CDR3 DNA follows: TGCAGCGCTCTACGTAATCGACTAGCGCGGGATAACAATGAGCAGTTCTTC.

V usage is TRBV12-3 or TRBV12-4 and J usage is TRBJ2-7, with 10 nucleotides matching TRBD1. The CDR3 is 15 residues long. J was trimmed by 0 bases and V by 5 bases; bases with no gene match: 4. The CDR3 DNA is TGTGCCAGCAGTCCGGACAGGGGGAGCTCCTACGAGCAGTACTTC. It specifies CASSPDRGSSYEQYF.

This clonotype was detected a few times. The CDR3 sequence is CASSLGWTSGGKYQETQYF. The CDR3 coding sequence is TGCGCCAGCAGCTTGGGTTGGACTAGCGGGGGGAAGTACCAAGAGACCCAGTACTTC. The V call is TRBV5-1, the J call TRBJ2-5; 14 positions match TRBD2. This CDR3 spans 19 amino acids. J gave up 0 bases and V 0 bases, and 7 bases lay outside the gene matches. Germline V CDR1 and CDR2: SGHRS, YFSETQ.

V and J are TRBV28 and TRBJ2-7; D unclear. Germline V gene sequence: CDR1 MDHEN, CDR2 SYDVKM. Trimming removed 8 bases from V and 3 bases from J, with 17 bases in between. CDR3 length equals 14 residues. CDR3 sequence (DNA): TGTGCCAGCGAGGCATCCCCCCGGATCTACGAGCAGTACTTC. As protein: CASEASPRIYEQYF.

The chain combines TRBV12-3 or TRBV12-4 with TRBJ2-1, with a possible D match to TRBD2 (5 bases). This CDR3 spans 13 amino acids. Trimming left V 5 bases short and J 4 bases short, with 9 bases between. The CDR3 region is CASSHRDYNEQFF. CDR3 coding DNA: TGTGCCAGCAGTCACCGGGATTACAATGAGCAGTTCTTC.

This clonotype appeared a few times. The chain has TRBV28 and TRBJ2-5; TRBD1 matches 7 bases. This CDR3 spans 17 amino acids. Per germline, CDR1 MDHEN and CDR2 SYDVKM. V was pared by 3 bases and J by 5 bases, with 15 bases of the junction left unmatched. The DNA of the CDR3 is TGTGCCAGCAGTTTTGGGGGACGACGGGACAGTATGGAGACCCAGTACTTC. Translating it yields CASSFGGRRDSMETQYF.

The V and J genes are TRBV20-1 and TRBJ2-1; D not resolved. V lost 1 base, J lost 4 bases, and 11 bases lay in between. CDR1 DFQATT and CDR2 SNEGSKA come from the germline V gene (reference sequence). The CDR3 has 14 amino acids. CDR3 in amino acids: CSARVQTSYNEQFF. In DNA, the CDR3 is TGCAGTGCTAGAGTGCAGACCTCTTACAATGAGCAGTTCTTC.

The V call is TRBV7-2, the J call TRBJ2-7, with D unclear. This CDR3 comprises 11 residues. Germline V gene data show CDR1 as SGHTA and CDR2 as FQGNSA. The germline V and J ends were trimmed by 3 bases and 6 bases, with 6 bases remaining between them. The CDR3 DNA reads as TGTGCCAGCAGCTTTGTTTCCGAGCAGTACTTC. Its translation: CASSFVSEQYF.

This clonotype showed up just a few times. This sequence joins TRBV6-5 and TRBJ2-7; TRBD1 matches 9 bases. From germline, CDR1 is MNHEY and CDR2 SVGAGI. Trimming removed 2 bases from V and 3 bases from J; junction bases left unmatched: 11. This CDR3 contains 17 residues. CDR3: CASSYGIGTGLIYEQYF. In DNA form, the CDR3 reads TGTGCCAGCAGTTACGGCATTGGGACAGGGCTCATCTACGAGCAGTACTTC.

The CDR3 DNA follows: TGTGCCAGCAGTTTAATGGACGGGGAGCTGTTTTTT. Residues: CASSLMDGELFF. The rearrangement links TRBV12-3 or TRBV12-4 to TRBJ2-2; no clear D. Trimming removed 2 bases at V and 7 bases at J, with 5 bases between. This CDR3 region has 12 residues.

Ten or more counts support this clonotype. The chain carries TRBV12-3 or TRBV12-4 and TRBJ1-1, with D unresolved. There are 14 residues in the CDR3. Trimming removed 6 bases at V and 1 base at J, with 12 bases between. CDR3 residues: CASRPVGKNTEAFF. The DNA of the CDR3 is TGTGCCAGCAGACCGGTTGGCAAGAACACTGAAGCTTTCTTT.

The gene calls are TRBV10-3 and TRBJ1-5; D unclear. The CDR3 is made up of 14 amino acids. V was shortened by 2 bases and J by 6 bases, with 11 bases between the two germline ends. The V gene's germline CDR1 is ENHRY and CDR2 SYGVKD. DNA of the CDR3: TGTGCCATCAGTGAGGGGTTACCCCCTCAGCCCCAGCATTTT. Its protein product is CAISEGLPPQPQHF.

This rearrangement joins TRBV4-2 to TRBJ2-7; TRBD2 is a possible D gene (6 bases). The V and J ends lost 0 bases and 5 bases respectively, with 17 bases between them. The germline V gene has CDR1 LGHNA and CDR2 YNFKEQ. The CDR3 totals 16 residues. The CDR3 DNA is TGTGCCAGCAGCCAAGAAACCACCCTAGCGAACGACGAGCAGTACTTC. This translates into CASSQETTLANDEQYF.

Many counts were recorded for this clonotype. CDR3 bases: TGCAGCGTTGAGGGGGACTACCGGTCGTTCTTC. The encoded protein is CSVEGDYRSFF. The V call is TRBV29-1, the J call TRBJ2-1; 7 bases agree with TRBD2. The CDR3 is made up of 11 amino acids. J lost 15 bases, V lost 3 bases, and 8 bases had no gene match. Germline CDR1 is SQVTM and CDR2 is ANQGSEA.

This clonotype was detected many times. The chain carries TRBV12-3 or TRBV12-4 and TRBJ1-1; 9 bases align to TRBD1. J lost 1 base, V lost 6 bases, and 3 bases had no gene match. The CDR3 contains 14 residues. This CDR3 is CASSWDRANTEAFF. CDR3 DNA sequence: TGTGCCAGCAGCTGGGACAGGGCGAACACTGAAGCTTTCTTT.

The chain combines TRBV5-1 with TRBJ2-1; D unclear. V was shortened by 3 bases and J by 6 bases, with 16 bases between the two germline ends. The germline V gene encodes CDR1 SGHRS and CDR2 YFSETQ. The CDR3 has 15 amino acids. The CDR3 nucleotides read TGCGCCAGCAGCTCCGACGGAGAGAGCCCCAATGAGCAGTTCTTC. Amino acids: CASSSDGESPNEQFF.

V usage is TRBV6-1 and J usage is TRBJ2-5; D uncertain. The length of the CDR3 is 14 residues. Trimming took off 1 base at V and 2 bases at J, with 8 bases between the two ends. In germline, CDR1 is MNHNS, CDR2 SASEGT. CDR3: CASSEGVGQETQYF. The CDR3 region has the DNA TGTGCCAGCAGTGAAGGGGTAGGGCAAGAGACCCAGTACTTC.

The CDR3 sequence: CASSSGQARSEQYF. DNA of the CDR3: TGTGCCAGCAGTTCCGGACAGGCTCGGAGCGAGCAGTACTTC. The chain couples TRBV28 to TRBJ2-7; 7 bases agree with TRBD1. The CDR3 extends over 14 amino acids. From germline, CDR1 is MDHEN and CDR2 SYDVKM. With V trimmed by 4 bases and J by 6 bases, 9 bases remained unmatched. Full variable domain (outside the CDR3, taken from reference TRBV28 and TRBJ2-7): DVKVTQSSRYLVKRTGEKVFLECVQDMDHENMFWYRQDPGLGLRLIYFSYDVKMKEKGDIPEGYSVSREKKERFSLILESASTNQTSMYLCASSSGQARSEQYFGPGTRLTVT.

The chain recombines TRBV5-1 with TRBJ1-1; possibly TRBD1 for D (6 bases). This CDR3 is built from 16 residues. V lost 2 bases and J lost 2, with 16 bases in between. Germline V gene data show CDR1 as SGHRS and CDR2 as YFSETQ. CDR3 nucleotide sequence: TGCGCCAGCAGCTTAATAAGCAGGGGAAGAAACACTGAAGCTTTCTTT. This sequence encodes CASSLISRGRNTEAFF.

V and J are TRBV19 and TRBJ1-5, with 7 bases aligning to TRBD1. Trimming took 4 bases from V and 5 from J; bases not matched to a gene: 2. The germline CDR1 and CDR2 sequences are LNHDA and SQIVND (reference sequence). The CDR3 runs to 13 residues. CDR3 bases: TGTGCCAGTAGTACCGACAGGGATCAGCCCCAGCATTTT. This codes for CASSTDRDQPQHF.

This clonotype was seen a handful of times. The chain carries TRBV4-3 and TRBJ2-3; D unclear. CDR1 is LGHNA and CDR2 is YSLEER in the germline V gene. The CDR3 contains 13 residues. Trimming left V 0 bases short and J 4 bases short, with 5 bases between. Here the CDR3 reads CASSQDQADTQYF. CDR3 DNA sequence: TGCGCCAGCAGCCAAGATCAGGCAGATACGCAGTATTTT.

This clonotype has only a few counts. The rearrangement links TRBV7-8 to TRBJ2-2, with D possibly matching TRBD1 (6 bases). Germline V CDR1 and CDR2: SGHVS, FQNEAQ. The CDR3 is 15 residues long. The V and J ends lost 3 bases and 0 bases respectively, with 8 bases between them. This CDR3 is CASSFGTPNTGELFF. CDR3 bases: TGTGCCAGCAGCTTCGGGACACCGAACACCGGGGAGCTGTTTTTT.

This clonotype was counted a few times. The CDR3 protein is CASSSGQANTIYF. CDR3 nucleotides: TGTGCCAGCAGCTCTGGTCAGGCAAACACCATATATTTT. The chain is built from TRBV7-2 and TRBJ1-3; no clear D gene. The V end lost 4 bases, the J end lost 6 bases, and 10 bases lay between the germline ends. In germline, CDR1 is SGHTA, CDR2 FQGNSA. There are 13 residues in the CDR3.

V and J are TRBV21-1 and TRBJ1-2. TRBV21-1 constitutes a pseudogene. This CDR3 has 11 amino acids. The chain's CDR3 is CASSKDGGYTF. In nucleotides, the CDR3 is TGTGCCAGCAGCAAAGACGGGGGCTACACCTTC.

This clonotype appeared a single time. The chain is built from TRBV24-1 and TRBJ2-1; 9 bases agree with TRBD1. CDR3 length: 20 residues. With 4 bases clipped from V and 0 bases from J, the junction kept 15 bases outside the gene matches. CDR1 is KGHDR, CDR2 SFDVKD, per germline. The CDR3 nucleotides are TGTGCCACCAGTGAACTCGGACAGGGGACCCGGGGGAGCTCCTACAATGAGCAGTTCTTC. As protein: CATSELGQGTRGSSYNEQFF.